The T cell receptor (beta chain) described here comes from a study of blood T cell repertoires in COVID-19. This clone was observed a handful of times. Measured with immunoSEQ multiplex PCR; TCRdb has only the in-frame clones, and not every one. The sample holds under 300,000 clones, around 83% seen once. V was trimmed by 2 bases and J by 0 bases, leaving 4 bases between them. Germline CDR1 is KGHDR and CDR2 is SFDVKD. The CDR3 covers 13 residues. Input material: peripheral blood. The sequence derives from a woman in her thirties or forties who had recovered from COVID-19. The rearrangement links TRBV24-1 to TRBJ2-7; D call uncertain. The CDR3 coding sequence is TGTGCCACCAGTGATTACAGCTCCTACGAGCAGTACTTC. It codes for CATSDYSSYEQYF.